This T cell receptor (beta chain) comes out of a study of CD8+ T cells in alopecia areata (dated by TCRdb to the late 2010s). Concerning the study at large: Treated patients were enrolled in an open-label pilot trial of oral tofacitinib at 5 to 10 mg twice daily for moderate-to-severe alopecia areata. Biopsies were taken from tofacitinib-treated patients at baseline and at 4 and 24 weeks of treatment, and a later scalp biopsy was taken in several of the tofacitinib-treated patients. Patients received tofacitinib for 6 to 18 months and were then followed off drug for 6 months to check for delayed response and recurrence. Scalp clonality was compared across normal scalp (n=4), patchy alopecia areata scalp (n=8), and alopecia totalis/universalis scalp (n=8). immunoSEQ multiplex PCR using 35 Vbeta forward primers and 13 Jbeta reverse primers was used to amplify TCRbeta CDR3 regions. RNA was obtained with the PAXgene miRNA kit for fixed scalp, the miRNeasy kit for PBMCs, and the RNeasy kit for mouse skin. In humans, TCRbeta sequencing was performed on scalp tissue and on sorted CD4+ and CD8+ peripheral blood T cells from healthy controls and from patients with patchy or totalis/universalis alopecia areata. The study used high-throughput TCRbeta sequencing to examine T cell clonal expansion in alopecia areata, in both the C3H/HeJ mouse model and human patients. The research as a whole found: Higher clonality and more expanded CD8+ clones were observed in lesional scalp than in normal scalp, particularly in alopecia totalis/universalis, a finding suggestive of antigenic drive. TCR sequences shared between patients were less clear than in mice, possibly partly because of HLA diversity in the patient population. Resident alphabeta T cells in normal human skin are also sequenced, complicating scalp TCR repertoire analysis, unlike mouse skin dominated by gammadelta T cells.

Details on this clone: Its antigen target is currently unknown. The sample holds no much larger clone one base away, and base qualities are not on file.

In light of the paper, this sample's time point label describes: baseline before oral tofacitinib. Lesional scalp punch biopsies and peripheral blood were collected from alopecia areata patients. PBMCs were separated by density centrifugation and stained for CD3, CD4 and CD8, after which CD4+ and CD8+ T cells were sorted on a FACSAria. The protocol used for the library was the immunoSEQ multiplex PCR assay. To provide template for TCR sequencing, every sample had RNA extracted and reverse transcribed into cDNA. First-strand cDNA was synthesized using SuperScript III with a 2:1 mix of oligo-dT and random hexamers. A synthetic immune receptor repertoire was used to gauge amplification bias, and whatever bias remained was removed computationally. From the authors' description of their analysis: Raw reads were preprocessed to remove errors, and CDR3 was defined according to IMGT conventions as the region from the conserved cysteine to phenylalanine. To get clonality, Shannon entropy was normalized by log2 of the number of productive unique TCRs and the result was subtracted from 1. Whether scalp clones were CD4 or CD8 was inferred by matching scalp TCRbeta sequences against CD4 and CD8 repertoires sorted from blood. Sourced from immuneACCESS, this table was stored by TCRdb with only in-frame sequences that have V and J called. A share of the clones is absent; for the studies checked, an unresolved V gene accounts for under half, and the remainder has no known explanation. Clone size and the V and J calls come from that table; the DNA yielded D and trimming. The sample data list roughly 250,000 clones, and roughly two thirds of these were observed just once. Clones ranked in the top ten supply approximately 1.2% of the sample.

V loses 4 bases of germline sequence and J loses 2 bases, and the interval between the two ends is 8 bases. CDR3 length: 12 amino acids, cysteine to phenylalanine. CDR3 DNA only is kept here, 36 bases in frame from base 1. Via the germline V gene (reference sequence), CDR1 is GTSNPN and CDR2 SVGIG. This specimen consisted of CD4+ T cells sorted from blood, obtained at week 0. The sequence came from a human donor with alopecia areata. The chain uses TRBV30 and TRBJ1-1, with the D gene not confidently named. CDR3 reads: CAWTTLNTEAFF. The base sequence is TGTGCCTGGACGACACTTAACACTGAAGCTTTCTTT.